This is a list of T cell receptor beta chains from one sample in a study of control samples from healthy donors and cancer patients. The assay was immunoSEQ multiplex PCR, and TCRdb's table has in-frame clones only and misses some. The sample records tens of thousands of clones, about 90% being singletons. Source material: blood. These receptor sequences come from a woman between 45 and 60 years old in good health. Both conserved end residues are part of each CDR3.

V	J	CDR3
TRBV5-1	TRBJ1-1	CASSLVGTGALLNTEAFF
TRBV21-1	TRBJ2-7	CASSKEGGSSYEQYF
TRBV12-5	TRBJ2-5	CASRRGTRQETQYF
TRBV5-1	TRBJ1-1	CASSPEVSREVANTEAFF
TRBV28	TRBJ1-2	CASSQFYGYTF
TRBV7-7	TRBJ1-5	CASSPDRDPYNQPQHF
TRBV5-1	TRBJ1-3	CASSQEGRARGNTIYF
TRBV28	TRBJ2-1	CATTGTFAYNEQFF
TRBV3-1/TRBV3-2	TRBJ1-1	CASSQGSALTANTEAFF
TRBV27	TRBJ2-1	CASSPLAVHGDEQFF
TRBV3-1/TRBV3-2	TRBJ1-5	CASSQGRNHQPQHF
TRBV27	TRBJ2-7	CASSLGYEQYF
TRBV19	TRBJ1-4	CASSHGQGGNEKLFF
TRBV9	TRBJ2-3	CAPQDTQYF
TRBV5-1	TRBJ1-1	CASSLDGLWDMNTEAFF
TRBV6-5	TRBJ2-2	CASRRDSEFGELFF
TRBV2	TRBJ2-7	CASSGTGAYEQYF
TRBV9	TRBJ2-7	CASSGPYLSAVRYF
TRBV4-1	TRBJ1-2	CASSQEGVTYTF
TRBV12-3/TRBV12-4	TRBJ1-1	CASSLTPEAFF
TRBV7-2	TRBJ2-7	CASSSPGTLAYEQYF
TRBV9	TRBJ1-2	CASSVGDSAGYTF
TRBV7-3	TRBJ2-2	CASSLITSGRGRTGELFF
TRBV5-1	TRBJ2-1	CASSSIAGSSYNEQFF
TRBV6-6	TRBJ2-7	CASRRDRGLIYEQYF
TRBV5-1	TRBJ1-5	CASSLEGLLDREANSNQPQHF
TRBV3-1/TRBV3-2	TRBJ2-5	CASSQRRLAGGRGETQYF
TRBV6-1	TRBJ1-1	CASSEPGQANTEAFF
TRBV4-2	TRBJ1-2	CASSQGLNYGYTF
TRBV28	TRBJ2-7	CASSDPWTGRTYEQYF
TRBV7-2	TRBJ2-5	CASSSLAGGGETQYF
TRBV20-1	TRBJ1-1	CSAIRGIEAFF
TRBV2	TRBJ2-7	CASGSNEQYF
TRBV24-1	TRBJ1-5	CATSEPRAYSNQPQHF
TRBV5-1	TRBJ2-2	CASSLSAESTSGELFF
TRBV9	TRBJ1-3	CASSVDPGQFSGNTIYF
TRBV6-6	TRBJ2-3	CASSTGSDTQYF
TRBV19	TRBJ2-7	CASSEVGAGGYEQYF
TRBV7-9	TRBJ2-3	CATNWGLAGEYTQYF
TRBV5-1	TRBJ1-5	CASSLGTVSNQPQHF
TRBV11-2	TRBJ2-5	CASSLGLAGVQETQYF
TRBV5-8	TRBJ1-2	CASSSREYYGYTF
TRBV3-1/TRBV3-2	TRBJ2-2	CASRLGTSGSTGELFF
TRBV7-9	TRBJ2-7	CASQMTPAYEQYF
TRBV5-1	TRBJ2-3	CASTDRGGPSGVVDTQYF
TRBV19	TRBJ2-3	CASSTYAGTDTQYF
TRBV2	TRBJ2-1	CASTVGRAHNEQFF
TRBV28	TRBJ2-5	CASSLETRRAETQYF
TRBV2	TRBJ2-1	CASSETRLTGGNEQFF
TRBV3-1/TRBV3-2	TRBJ2-7	CASRLSTGRFEQYF
TRBV28	TRBJ2-1	CASSLTGAQYNEQFF
TRBV7-2	TRBJ2-1	CASSLVGEGGNNEQFF
TRBV2	TRBJ1-1	CASSEERSEAFF
TRBV27	TRBJ2-3	CASSHRGQDTQYF
TRBV29-1	TRBJ1-2	CSAIQVTLGGYTF